Presented here are 9 T cell receptor beta chains from one specimen sequenced in a study of blood T cell repertoires in COVID-19 (dated by TCRdb to 2019 to 2021). The method behind the library was the immunoSEQ multiplex PCR assay. TCRdb took this table from immuneACCESS and kept in-frame rearrangements with V and J called. Such tables lack part of the clones; where checked against another copy, unresolved V genes explain under half of the gap, and the rest is unexplained. For this sample there are approximately 110,000 clones; more than 75% appear just once. In total, the top ten clones hold 2% to 2.5% of the sample. The sequenced sample consisted of peripheral blood. Source of these receptors: a human donor in a cohort sampled during active COVID-19.

The chain combines TRBV27 with TRBJ1-5; the D gene is possibly TRBD1 (6 bases). Germline assignment: CDR1 MNHEY and CDR2 SMNVEV (reference sequence). V was trimmed by 6 bases and J by 6 bases, leaving 18 bases between them. There are 15 residues in the CDR3. The CDR3 protein is CASSPRGLKGQPQHF. The CDR3 DNA reads TGTGCCAGCAGCCCCAGGGGCCTGAAGGGTCAGCCCCAGCATTTT.

A single count supports this clone. The chain has TRBV2 and TRBJ2-3; 11 bases align to TRBD2. From germline, CDR1 is SNHLY and CDR2 FYNNEI. The CDR3 has 15 residues. V lost 4 bases, J lost 1 base, and 1 base stayed unmatched. The CDR3 reads CASSGTSGRTDTQYF. CDR3 DNA: TGTGCCAGCAGTGGGACTAGCGGGCGCACAGATACGCAGTATTTT.

In the case of this clone: The sample carries other DNA sequences with the same CDR3. This chain connects TRBV9 to TRBJ2-3; D remains unclear. V gave up 0 bases and J gave up 6 bases, with 5 bases separating them. The V gene's germline CDR1 is SGDLS and CDR2 YYNGEE. The CDR3 sequence is 12 residues long. As DNA, the CDR3 is TGTGCCAGCAGCGTAGATCTGGATACGCAGTATTTT. It codes for CASSVDLDTQYF.

The CDR3 is CASSRQGNTEAFF. In DNA form, the CDR3 reads TGTGCCAGTAGTAGACAGGGGAACACTGAAGCTTTCTTT. This sequence joins TRBV19 and TRBJ1-1, with TRBD1 identical over 7 bases. The CDR3 totals 13 residues. Germline V CDR1 and CDR2: LNHDA, SQIVND (reference sequence). V lost 4 bases to trimming and J lost 1 base; unmatched junction nucleotides: 0. Filled out from reference TRBV19 and TRBJ1-1, the complete variable domain reads DGGITQSPKYLFRKEGQNVTLSCEQNLNHDAMYWYRQDPGQGLRLIYYSQIVNDFQKGDIAEGYSVSREKKESFPLTVTSAQKNPTAFYLCASSRQGNTEAFFGQGTRLTVV.

The chain is built from TRBV2 and TRBJ2-5, with D uncertain. From germline, CDR1 is SNHLY and CDR2 FYNNEI. V lost 4 bases to trimming and J lost 7 bases, with 10 bases between them. The CDR3 is 12 residues long. CDR3 bases: TGTGCCAGCAGTGGCCTAGAAGGGACCCAGTACTTC. It codes for CASSGLEGTQYF.

The gene calls are TRBV28 and TRBJ2-6; the D gene is possibly TRBD2 (6 bases). CDR1 and CDR2 from the germline V gene are MDHEN and SYDVKM. The CDR3 covers 16 residues. The V end lost 5 bases, the J end lost 5 bases, and 16 bases lay between the germline ends. CDR3 coding DNA: TGTGCCAGCAGTCCCGGGACTGATCGCAGGGCCAACGTCCTGACTTTC. Residues: CASSPGTDRRANVLTF. The full variable domain, completed using reference TRBV28 and TRBJ2-6, is DVKVTQSSRYLVKRTGEKVFLECVQDMDHENMFWYRQDPGLGLRLIYFSYDVKMKEKGDIPEGYSVSREKKERFSLILESASTNQTSMYLCASSPGTDRRANVLTFGAGSRLTVL.

The chain uses TRBV5-1 and TRBJ2-7, with TRBD1 matching 7 bases. Trimming cost V 2 bases and J 2 bases; bases outside gene matches: 19. The length of the CDR3 is 19 residues. The V gene's germline CDR1 is SGHRS and CDR2 YFSETQ. The CDR3 reads CASSFPRDSKFPETYEQYF. CDR3 nucleotide sequence: TGCGCCAGCAGCTTCCCCCGGGACAGCAAGTTCCCCGAAACCTACGAGCAGTACTTC.

J is TRBJ2-6 and V is TRBV4-1; tentatively, D is TRBD1 (5 bases). There are 17 residues in the CDR3. Germline V gene data show CDR1 as MGHRA and CDR2 as YSYEKL. The germline V and J ends were trimmed by 1 base and 4 bases, with 14 bases remaining between them. The DNA for the CDR3 is TGCGCCAGCAGCCAAGTGGGGCTGGGGTCCGGGGCCAACGTCCTGACTTTC. Its translation: CASSQVGLGSGANVLTF.

The V call is TRBV25-1, the J call TRBJ1-2; tentatively, D is TRBD1 (5 bases). Per germline, CDR1 MGHDK and CDR2 SYGVNS. This CDR3 has 14 amino acids. Trimming pared 6 bases from V and 4 bases from J, leaving 15 bases between. CDR3 bases: TGTGCCAGCAGCTCCAGGGATCCCCTCTATGGCTACACCTTC. Amino acids: CASSSRDPLYGYTF.